These 21 T cell receptor beta chains came from one sample sequenced in a study of beta chain features in type 1 diabetes. The study reverse transcribed the entire isolated RNA, so it sequenced expressed TCRB transcripts. Assay used: immunoSEQ multiplex PCR; TCRdb lists only in-frame clones, some missing. The sample has about 370,000 clones; roughly 16% are singletons. Sequencing was performed on naive CD4+ T cells from blood. These TCRs come from a woman younger than 30 in good health.

This clone has just a few counts. This chain uses TRBV25-1 with TRBJ1-2; D not resolved. Looked up from germline, CDR1 is MGHDK and CDR2 is SYGVNS. Trimming took 7 bases from V and 4 from J, leaving 10 bases between them. This CDR3 is built from 12 residues. The CDR3 reads CASTSSFYGYTF. In DNA form, the CDR3 reads TGTGCCAGCACGTCCAGTTTCTATGGCTACACCTTC.

This clone was counted between two and nine times. The chain couples TRBV11-2 to TRBJ1-2; weak D call: TRBD1 (6 bases). The V gene lost 5 bases and the J gene lost 4 bases, with 11 bases spanning the gap. The CDR3 extends over 13 amino acids. Germline loops: CDR1 SGHAT, CDR2 FQNNGV. The CDR3 protein is CASSPDSFYGYTF. As DNA, the CDR3 is TGTGCCAGCAGCCCGGACAGCTTCTATGGCTACACCTTC.

This clone turned up a few times. This chain links TRBV30 with TRBJ1-5; maybe TRBD1 (5 bases). V lost 2 bases and J 5 bases, leaving 16 bases between the germline ends. The V gene's germline CDR1 is GTSNPN and CDR2 SVGIG (reference sequence). This CDR3 region has 15 residues. The DNA for the CDR3 is TGTGCCTGGAGTCTGTTTTCGGGGGTCGATCAGCCCCAGCATTTT. The encoded protein is CAWSLFSGVDQPQHF.

This clone was recorded a few times. The chain has TRBV5-1 and TRBJ2-3, with 7 bases matching TRBD2. The CDR3 contains 14 residues. V dropped 10 bases and J dropped 1; count of bases not matched to a gene: 9. Germline CDR1 reads SGHRS; CDR2 reads YFSETQ. The CDR3 sequence is CAAGEGGGTDTQYF. Written as DNA, the CDR3 is TGCGCCGCTGGCGAGGGAGGGGGCACAGATACGCAGTATTTT.

The sample holds a few counts of this clone. The J gene is TRBJ1-2, the V gene TRBV28, with a tentative D call TRBD1 (5 bases). CDR3 length equals 11 residues. Germline CDR1 reads MDHEN; CDR2 reads SYDVKM. V gave up 6 bases and J gave up 8 bases, with 10 bases separating them. The CDR3 loop reads CASSSGRGYTF. The CDR3 nucleotides are TGTGCCAGCAGCTCAGGGCGCGGCTACACCTTC.

The chain is built from TRBV5-6 and TRBJ2-7; TRBD2 matches 15 bases. V was pared by 2 bases and J by 5 bases, with 5 bases of the junction left unmatched. The CDR3 contains 16 residues. Germline CDR1 and CDR2: SGHDT and YYEEEE. The CDR3 spells CASSFGLAGGPDEQYF. In DNA form, the CDR3 reads TGTGCCAGCAGCTTTGGACTAGCGGGAGGGCCGGACGAGCAGTACTTC.

The rearrangement links TRBV7-3 to TRBJ1-1; possibly TRBD1 for D (6 bases). The ends were cut back, 3 bases at V and 5 bases at J, with 16 bases in the middle. This CDR3 comprises 15 residues. Looked up from germline, CDR1 is SGHTA and CDR2 is FQGTGA. DNA for the CDR3: TGTGCCAGCAGCTTTTCCGGGGCAGGGGCTACTGAAGCTTTCTTT. It translates to CASSFSGAGATEAFF.

The chain couples TRBV9 to TRBJ2-3; D perhaps matches TRBD1 (5 bases). V was cut by 4 bases and J by 5 bases, with 11 bases left in between. CDR1 is SGDLS and CDR2 is YYNGEE in the germline V gene. The CDR3 spans 13 residues. CDR3 bases: TGTGCCAGCAGCCTCGAAAGGGGAGATACGCAGTATTTT. The encoded protein is CASSLERGDTQYF.

This chain uses TRBV30 with TRBJ2-3, with 14 bases that match TRBD2. Trimming at V came to 6 bases and at J to 3 bases, leaving 2 bases not matched to a gene. Germline CDR1 reads GTSNPN; CDR2 reads SVGIG (reference sequence). This CDR3 is built from 14 residues. The CDR3 region is CACGTSGRTDTQYF. The CDR3, as DNA: TGTGCCTGTGGGACTAGCGGGAGAACAGATACGCAGTATTTT.

Remarks on this clone: The same CDR3 also results from other DNA sequences found in this sample. This rearrangement joins TRBV7-2 to TRBJ2-5, with D maybe TRBD2 (6 bases). The length of the CDR3 is 14 residues. V gave up 5 bases and J gave up 0 bases, with 10 bases separating them. Germline V lookup: CDR1 SGHTA, CDR2 FQGNSA. For the CDR3, the DNA is TGTGCCAGCAGCCCGGGACTGCACCAAGAGACCCAGTACTTC. This encodes CASSPGLHQETQYF.

This chain connects TRBV6-5 to TRBJ2-7; D may be TRBD1 (6 bases). The V gene lost 5 bases and the J gene lost 6 bases, with 8 bases spanning the gap. The CDR3 has 11 residues. Germline values: CDR1 MNHEY, CDR2 SVGAGI. CDR3 amino acids: CASSKQGEQYF. For the CDR3, the DNA is TGTGCCAGCAGTAAACAGGGCGAGCAGTACTTC.

This clone was detected a few times. The chain is built from TRBV28 and TRBJ2-2, with 8 bases that match TRBD1. Losses at the gene ends were 6 bases for V and 5 bases for J; bases not matched to a gene: 5. CDR1 and CDR2 from the germline V gene are MDHEN and SYDVKM. The CDR3 length is 14 residues. As DNA, the CDR3 is TGTGCCAGCAGCTTTAACAGGGGGACCGGGGAGCTGTTTTTT. Protein product: CASSFNRGTGELFF. Full variable domain (outside the CDR3, taken from reference TRBV28 and TRBJ2-2): DVKVTQSSRYLVKRTGEKVFLECVQDMDHENMFWYRQDPGLGLRLIYFSYDVKMKEKGDIPEGYSVSREKKERFSLILESASTNQTSMYLCASSFNRGTGELFFGEGSRLTVL.

V gene TRBV28 combines with J gene TRBJ2-7; TRBD2 matches at 13 bases. The CDR3 has 18 amino acids. After removal of 4 bases from V and 7 bases from J, the junction contained 16 bases not matched to a gene. CDR1 MDHEN and CDR2 SYDVKM come from the germline V gene. This chain's CDR3 is CASSSAPGLAGQGREQYF. CDR3 sequence (DNA): TGTGCCAGCAGTTCAGCCCCGGGACTAGCGGGACAGGGTAGAGAGCAGTACTTC.

V usage is TRBV29-1 and J usage is TRBJ1-5; possibly TRBD1 for D (5 bases). The CDR3 has 15 residues. The V and J ends lost 7 bases and 3 bases respectively, with 19 bases between them. CDR1 SQVTM and CDR2 ANQGSEA come from the germline V gene. The CDR3 coding sequence is TGCAGCGCCGCTCGCAGGGATCAGTACAATCAGCCCCAGCATTTT. Translating gives CSAARRDQYNQPQHF.

This clone has just a few counts. The J gene is TRBJ2-7, the V gene TRBV7-9, with TRBD2 identical over 13 bases. This CDR3 region has 15 residues. Germline values: CDR1 SEHNR, CDR2 FQNEAQ (reference sequence). Trimming took 4 bases from V and 2 from J; bases not matched to a gene: 2. The CDR3 DNA is TGTGCCAGCAGCTGGACTAGCGGGGGAACCTACGAGCAGTACTTC. This translates into CASSWTSGGTYEQYF.

The V call is TRBV11-1, the J call TRBJ2-7; 9 positions match TRBD2. Germline CDR1 reads SGHAT; CDR2 reads FQDESV (reference sequence). The junction had 6 bases not matched to a gene; V was cut back by 3 bases and J by 3 bases. The CDR3 contains 15 residues. The CDR3 loop reads CASSFGLAINYEQYF. CDR3 nucleotides: TGTGCCAGCAGCTTCGGACTAGCGATTAACTACGAGCAGTACTTC.

The chain joins TRBV5-1 to TRBJ2-3, with D perhaps matching TRBD1 (5 bases). The CDR3 is 14 residues long. Germline V gives CDR1 SGHRS, CDR2 YFSETQ. The V and J ends lost 0 bases and 2 bases respectively, with 7 bases between them. In DNA, the CDR3 is TGCGCCAGCAGCTTGGCGGACACCACAGATACGCAGTATTTT. It encodes CASSLADTTDTQYF.

This clone has a handful of counts. The sample holds other DNA sequences that translate to the same CDR3. The chain joins TRBV6-5 to TRBJ2-1, with 8 nucleotides matching TRBD2. In germline, CDR1 is MNHEY, CDR2 SVGAGI. This CDR3 is built from 15 residues. Unmatched junction bases numbered 4, after V lost 2 bases and J lost 4 bases. The CDR3: CASSYEAGAYNEQFF. The CDR3 DNA reads TGTGCCAGCAGTTACGAAGCGGGAGCTTACAATGAGCAGTTCTTC.

The rearrangement links TRBV27 to TRBJ2-5; D gene uncertain. The germline V gene encodes CDR1 MNHEY and CDR2 SMNVEV (reference sequence). The germline V and J ends were trimmed by 2 bases and 3 bases, with 7 bases remaining between them. There are 13 residues in the CDR3. As DNA, the CDR3 is TGTGCCAGCAGTTTAGAGGCAGAAGAGACCCAGTACTTC. Translated, it gives CASSLEAEETQYF.

The chain has TRBV30 and TRBJ2-1; no firm D call. This CDR3 is built from 10 residues. Germline assignment: CDR1 GTSNPN and CDR2 SVGIG (reference sequence). With 5 bases removed from V and 7 bases from J, the gap between germline ends came to 6 bases. The CDR3 is CAWGHNEQFF. The DNA for the CDR3 is TGTGCCTGGGGGCATAATGAGCAGTTCTTC.

The table lists this clone with a few counts. V and J are TRBV6-5 and TRBJ1-5; tentative D call: TRBD1 (6 bases). The CDR3 extends over 14 amino acids. Germline V CDR1 and CDR2: MNHEY, SVGAGI. V shed 2 bases and J shed 7 bases, with 12 bases lying between them. The CDR3, as DNA: TGTGCCAGCAGTTACACCAGGGGAGACCAGCCCCAGCATTTT. The encoded protein is CASSYTRGDQPQHF.